This paragraph covers one T cell receptor (beta chain) sequence. This CDR3 comprises 15 residues. Losses at the gene ends were 4 bases for V and 0 bases for J; bases not matched to a gene: 3. Germline V lookup: CDR1 LNHDA, CDR2 SQIVND (reference sequence). Original data processing: Quantification of nucleated cells was approximated via reference gene primer amplification. Clones were sequenced by immunoSEQ multiplex PCR, and TCRdb holds only the in-frame ones, with some missing. The V and J calls and clone size are taken from that table; D and trimming were inferred from the DNA. The data contain approximately 50,000 clones, 88% of them singletons. This sample was included in a study of blood T cell repertoires in COVID-19. Study in general: Collection of acute and convalescent COVID-19 samples took place in the United States, Italy and Spain. Nucleic acid was either cDNA or gDNA, and it came from T cells, B-cell-depleted T cells, or PBMCs.

Sequencing was carried out using peripheral blood. This receptor was taken from a human donor in a cohort sampled during active COVID-19. This chain connects TRBV19 to TRBJ2-4, with 7 bases identical to TRBD1. The CDR3 coding sequence is TGTGCCAGTAGTAGGACAGGAGTAGCCAAAAACATTCAGTACTTC. This codes for CASSRTGVAKNIQYF.